Reported below is one T cell receptor beta chain. The antigen is undetermined. The data stem from a study of T cell repertoires in cytomegalovirus infection. Germline assignment: CDR1 SNHLY and CDR2 FYNNEI. Trimming took off 0 bases at V and 4 bases at J, with 7 bases between the two ends. This CDR3 spans 14 amino acids. TCRdb processed the reads anew with MiXCR; each CDR3 protein has one entry. Here the sample spans about 24,000 distinct CDR3 sequences, about 23% being singletons. The receptor was isolated from a human donor in good health (CMV status not recorded). Some clones in this sample may be carry-over from other donors' samples. Specimen: CD8+ T cells from cultured PBMCs, collected from culture after CMV antigen stimulation. The chain has TRBV2 and TRBJ1-5; no clear D gene. CDR3 DNA: TGTGCCAGCAGTGAAGCATGGAGTAATCAGCCCCAGCATTTT. This encodes CASSEAWSNQPQHF.